What follows is one T cell receptor beta chain and its context. No cognate antigen has been identified for it. No much larger clone exists at a distance of one base, and base qualities are not known. The sample originates from a study of shared clonotypes between healthy human individuals (dated by TCRdb to 2018 to 2020). For context, the study as a whole: The cohort comprised a couple of women and a few men aged 18 to 49 years. Leukapheresis yielded between about 0.94 and 10 billion PBMCs per donor. To estimate repertoire size and how much clonotypes are shared between individuals, the study performed deep sequencing of blood TCR repertoires from five healthy adults. To increase sequencing depth and limit assay-specific biases, different laboratories used diverse techniques to prepare libraries and sequence TCR repertoires. For each donor, CD4 naive and CD4 memory were each run on three plates, CD8 naive on two plates, and CD8 memory on one plate. General study outcomes and caveats: The genetic and exposure-history diversity represented was limited by the small number of donors. Sampling was restricted to blood, and TCR repertoires in tissue are likely to differ from TCR repertoires in blood. Clonotypes shared by all four sorted-subset donors showed higher generation probabilities than non-shared clonotypes. Pairwise subsampling led to the expectation that sequencing depth would affect the degree of clonotype sharing among donors. Around 5.4% of naive CD4, around 3.6% of naive CD8, roughly 2.4% of memory CD4, and around 0.4% of memory CD8 clonotypes were shared across a few donors. Even with the large sequencing depth, rarefaction of the sorted-subset datasets indicated that sequencing was incomplete. Naive subsets generally had larger estimated clonotype richness than memory subsets did.

The donors were healthy, HIV-negative adults who had no recently reported acute infections or vaccinations. Only Caucasian adults living in Nashville, Tennessee, USA were represented among the donors. CD8 memory samples consisted of magnetically selected CD45RO+ cells combined with CCR7-negative CD45RA+ effector memory (TemRA) cells. After blood collection by leukapheresis, PBMCs were isolated using Ficoll-Histopaque density gradient centrifugation and then cryopreserved in the vapor phase of liquid nitrogen. Purity and quantity of every magnetically sorted T cell population were checked by analytical flow cytometry. From each sorted fraction, genomic DNA was isolated and quantified by UV absorbance on a Nanodrop 2000c. TCR CDR3 regions were amplified from genomic DNA by multiplex PCR using the deep immunoSEQ assay. Genomic DNA extracted from each cell subset was distributed evenly over all wells of several immunoSEQ 96-well plates, and each plate served as one replicate. Each replicate PCR for sorted subsets received approximately 200 ng genomic DNA, equal to about 30,000 T cell genomes. Purified libraries were quantified with a Qubit 3.0 fluorometer, sized on a Bioanalyzer 2100, and re-quantified with the KAPA Library Quantification kit. Every immunoSEQ 96-well plate was sequenced on a dedicated single-read 150-cycle Illumina NextSeq 550 flow cell. As for the authors' bioinformatics: The immunoSEQ output contained only junctional sequences without quality scores, so filtering could not match that applied to full-length reads. To assign V/J genes and CDR3, sequences were annotated against IMGT germline references using PyIR, a Python wrapper for IgBLAST v1.9. Reads were removed for weak V/J assignments (E-value above 1e-6), missing CDR3, stop codons, out-of-frame junctions, or ambiguous translated residues. V3J clonotypes were defined as sequences sharing the same inferred V gene, J gene, and CDR3 amino acid sequence. The percentage overlap between two repertoires was calculated by dividing the number of shared unique clonotypes by the size of the smaller repertoire. Three approaches were used to assess repertoire richness: RTK rarefaction, the Chao1 estimator, and Recon v2.1 estimates of unobserved clonotypes. Generation probabilities were computed with OLGA for all TCRbeta clonotypes obtained by the gDNA method from several donors. This is the immuneACCESS table as TCRdb keeps it, with only in-frame sequences that have V and J called. A part of the clones is gone; compared with another copy, unresolved V genes explain less than half, and the rest is unexplained. For V, J and clone size, that table is used; D and trimming come from the DNA. For this sample there are approximately 400,000 clones; just over 95% appear just once. More than 0.3% of the sample lies in the top ten.

Ends trimmed: V by 6 bases, J by 4 bases; bases unmatched to a gene: 8. The CDR3 runs 15 residues from the cysteine to the phenylalanine. CDR3 DNA only is kept here, 45 bases in frame from base 1. Reading the germline V gene gives CDR1 MNHEY and CDR2 SVGAGI. The receptor chain draws on TRBV6-5 and TRBJ2-2, with 7 middle bases fitting TRBD1. The receptor was isolated from a man aged 25 to 40 in good health. Sequencing input: memory CD8+ T cells sorted from blood. The cell subset or site label on this specimen signifies: CD45RO+ cells pooled with CCR7-negative TemRA cells. The CDR3 region reads CASSHPQGTTGELFF. The nucleotide sequence is given as TGTGCCAGCAGCCACCCACAGGGGACCACCGGGGAGCTGTTTTTT.